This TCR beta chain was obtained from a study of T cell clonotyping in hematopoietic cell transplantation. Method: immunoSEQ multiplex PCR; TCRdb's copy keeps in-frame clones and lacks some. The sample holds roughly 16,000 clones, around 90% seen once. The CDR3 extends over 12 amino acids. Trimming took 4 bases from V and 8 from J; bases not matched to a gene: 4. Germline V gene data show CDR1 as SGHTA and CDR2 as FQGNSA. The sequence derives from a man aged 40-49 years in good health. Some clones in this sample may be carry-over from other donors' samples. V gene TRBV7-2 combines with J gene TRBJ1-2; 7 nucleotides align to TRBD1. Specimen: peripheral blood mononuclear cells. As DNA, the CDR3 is TGTGCCAGCAGCTCGACAGGGTTAGGCTACACCTTC. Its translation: CASSSTGLGYTF. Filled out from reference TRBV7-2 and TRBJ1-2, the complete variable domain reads GAGVSQSPSNKVTEKGKDVELRCDPISGHTALYWYRQSLGQGLEFLIYFQGNSAPDKSGLPSDRFSAERTGGSVSTLTIQRTQQEDSAVYLCASSSTGLGYTFGSGTRLTVV.